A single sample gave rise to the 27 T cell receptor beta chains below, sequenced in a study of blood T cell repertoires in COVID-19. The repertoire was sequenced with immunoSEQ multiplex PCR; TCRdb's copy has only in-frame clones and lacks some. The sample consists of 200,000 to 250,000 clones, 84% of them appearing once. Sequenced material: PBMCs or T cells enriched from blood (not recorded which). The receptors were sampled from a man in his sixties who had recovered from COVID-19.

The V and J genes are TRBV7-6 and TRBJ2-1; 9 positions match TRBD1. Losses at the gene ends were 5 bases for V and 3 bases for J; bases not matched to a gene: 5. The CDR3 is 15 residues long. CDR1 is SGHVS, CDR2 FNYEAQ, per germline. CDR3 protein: CASSPNRGHYNEQFF. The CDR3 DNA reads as TGTGCCAGCAGCCCAAACAGGGGGCACTACAATGAGCAGTTCTTC.

The CDR3 reads CASSTPQGEYEQYF. The CDR3 DNA reads as TGTGCCAGCAGCACGCCACAGGGCGAGTACGAGCAGTACTTC. The chain carries TRBV5-5 and TRBJ2-7; the D gene is possibly TRBD1 (6 bases). This CDR3 is 14 amino acids long. The ends were cut back, 4 bases at V and 4 bases at J, with 15 bases in the middle. Germline loops: CDR1 SGHKS, CDR2 YYEKEE (reference sequence).

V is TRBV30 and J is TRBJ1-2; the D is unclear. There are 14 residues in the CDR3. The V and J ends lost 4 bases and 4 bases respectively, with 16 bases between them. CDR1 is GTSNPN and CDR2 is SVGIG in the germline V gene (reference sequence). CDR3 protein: CAWIDPVRGYGYTF. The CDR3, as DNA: TGTGCCTGGATCGACCCCGTAAGAGGCTATGGCTACACCTTC.

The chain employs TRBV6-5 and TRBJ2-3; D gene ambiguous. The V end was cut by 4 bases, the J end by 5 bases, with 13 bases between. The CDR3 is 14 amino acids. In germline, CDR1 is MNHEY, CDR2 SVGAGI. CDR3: CASSSPVSGDTQYF. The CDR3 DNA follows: TGTGCCAGCAGTTCTCCCGTCTCAGGAGATACGCAGTATTTT.

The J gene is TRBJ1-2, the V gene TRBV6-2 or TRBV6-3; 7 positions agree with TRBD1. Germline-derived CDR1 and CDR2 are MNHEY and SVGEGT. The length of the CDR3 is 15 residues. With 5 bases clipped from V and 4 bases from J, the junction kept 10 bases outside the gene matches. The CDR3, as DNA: TGTGCCAGCAGTAGCTCGACAGGGAGAGGCTATGGCTACACCTTC. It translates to CASSSSTGRGYGYTF.

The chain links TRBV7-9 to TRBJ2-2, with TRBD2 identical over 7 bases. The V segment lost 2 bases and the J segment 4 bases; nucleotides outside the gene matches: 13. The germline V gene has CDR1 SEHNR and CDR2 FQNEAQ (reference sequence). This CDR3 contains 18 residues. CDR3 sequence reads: CASSLKLLAGGSTGELFF. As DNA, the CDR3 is TGTGCCAGCAGCTTAAAACTTCTAGCCGGGGGGAGCACCGGGGAGCTGTTTTTT.

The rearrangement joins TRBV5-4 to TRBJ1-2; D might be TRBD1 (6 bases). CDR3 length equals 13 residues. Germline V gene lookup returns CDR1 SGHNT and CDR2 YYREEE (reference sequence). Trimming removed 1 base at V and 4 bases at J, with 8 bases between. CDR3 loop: CASSLSDSYGYTF. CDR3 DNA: TGTGCCAGCAGCTTGTCGGACAGCTATGGCTACACCTTC. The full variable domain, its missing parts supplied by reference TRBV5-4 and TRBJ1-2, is ETGVTQSPTHLIKTRGQQVTLRCSSQSGHNTVSWYQQALGQGPQFIFQYYREEENGRGNFPPRFSGLQFPNYSSELNVNALELDDSALYLCASSLSDSYGYTFGSGTRLTVV.

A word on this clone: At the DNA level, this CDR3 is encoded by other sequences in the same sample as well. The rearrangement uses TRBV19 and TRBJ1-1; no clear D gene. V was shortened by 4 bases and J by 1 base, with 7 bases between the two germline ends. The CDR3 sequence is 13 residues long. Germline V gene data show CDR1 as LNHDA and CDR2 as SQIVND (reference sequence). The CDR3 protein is CASSTTPNTEAFF. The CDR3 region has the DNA TGTGCCAGTAGTACGACACCGAACACTGAAGCTTTCTTT. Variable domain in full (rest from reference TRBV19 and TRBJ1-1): DGGITQSPKYLFRKEGQNVTLSCEQNLNHDAMYWYRQDPGQGLRLIYYSQIVNDFQKGDIAEGYSVSREKKESFPLTVTSAQKNPTAFYLCASSTTPNTEAFFGQGTRLTVV.

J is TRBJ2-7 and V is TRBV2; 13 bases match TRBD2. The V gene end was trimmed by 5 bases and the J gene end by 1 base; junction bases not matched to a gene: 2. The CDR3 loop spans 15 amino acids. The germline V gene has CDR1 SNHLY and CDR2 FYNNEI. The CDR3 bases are TGTGCCAGCAGTCAGACTAGCGGGGGGTCCTACGAGCAGTACTTC. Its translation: CASSQTSGGSYEQYF. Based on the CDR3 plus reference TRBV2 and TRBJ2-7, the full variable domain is EPEVTQTPSHQVTQMGQEVILRCVPISNHLYFYWYRQILGQKVEFLVSFYNNEISEKSEIFDDQFSVERPDGSNFTLKIRSTKLEDSAMYFCASSQTSGGSYEQYFGPGTRLTVT.

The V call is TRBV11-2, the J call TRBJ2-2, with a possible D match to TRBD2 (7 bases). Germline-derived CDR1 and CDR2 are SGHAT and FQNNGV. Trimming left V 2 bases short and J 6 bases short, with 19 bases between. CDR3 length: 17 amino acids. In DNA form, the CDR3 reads TGTGCCAGCAGCTTAAATCCTGGAGGGGGGGCCGCCGGGGAGCTGTTTTTT. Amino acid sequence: CASSLNPGGGAAGELFF.

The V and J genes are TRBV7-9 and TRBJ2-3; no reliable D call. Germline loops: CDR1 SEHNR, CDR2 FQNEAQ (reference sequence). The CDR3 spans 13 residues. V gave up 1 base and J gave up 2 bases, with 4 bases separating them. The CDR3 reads CASSLGYTDTQYF. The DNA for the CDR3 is TGTGCCAGCAGCTTAGGCTACACAGATACGCAGTATTTT.

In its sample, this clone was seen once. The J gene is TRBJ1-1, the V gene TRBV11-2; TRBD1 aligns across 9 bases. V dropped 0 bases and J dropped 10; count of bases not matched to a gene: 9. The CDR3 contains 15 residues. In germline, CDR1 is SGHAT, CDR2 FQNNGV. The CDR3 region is CASSLDSPGTGRAFF. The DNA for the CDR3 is TGTGCCAGCAGCTTAGACTCCCCCGGGACAGGGAGAGCTTTCTTT.

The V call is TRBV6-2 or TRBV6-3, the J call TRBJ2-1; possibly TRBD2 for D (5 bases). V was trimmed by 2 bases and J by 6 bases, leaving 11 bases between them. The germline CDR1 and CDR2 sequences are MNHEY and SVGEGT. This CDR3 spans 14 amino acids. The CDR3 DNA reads TGTGCCAGCAGTTACCGCGTACTAGGCAATGAGCAGTTCTTC. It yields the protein CASSYRVLGNEQFF.

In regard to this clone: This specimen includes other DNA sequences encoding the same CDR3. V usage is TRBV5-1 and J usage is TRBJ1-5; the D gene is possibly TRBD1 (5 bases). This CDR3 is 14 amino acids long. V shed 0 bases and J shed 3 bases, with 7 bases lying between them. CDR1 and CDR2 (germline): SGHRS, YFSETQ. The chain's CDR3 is CASSLGGDNQPQHF. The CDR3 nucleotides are TGCGCCAGCAGCTTGGGGGGCGACAATCAGCCCCAGCATTTT.

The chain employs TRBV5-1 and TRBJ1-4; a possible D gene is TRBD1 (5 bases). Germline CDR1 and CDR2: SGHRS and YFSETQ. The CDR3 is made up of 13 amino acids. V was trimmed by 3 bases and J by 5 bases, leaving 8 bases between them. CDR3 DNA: TGCGCCAGCAGCTCCGGGGGGAATGAAAAACTGTTTTTT. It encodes CASSSGGNEKLFF. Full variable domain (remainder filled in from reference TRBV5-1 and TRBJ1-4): KAGVTQTPRYLIKTRGQQVTLSCSPISGHRSVSWYQQTPGQGLQFLFEYFSETQRNKGNFPGRFSGRQFSNSRSEMNVSTLELGDSALYLCASSSGGNEKLFFGSGTQLSVL.

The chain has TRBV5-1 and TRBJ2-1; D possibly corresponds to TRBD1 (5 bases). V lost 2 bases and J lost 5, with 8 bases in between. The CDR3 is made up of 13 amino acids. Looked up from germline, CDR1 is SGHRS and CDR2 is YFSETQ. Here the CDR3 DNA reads TGCGCCAGCAGCTTTGACAGCAACAATGAGCAGTTCTTC. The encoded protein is CASSFDSNNEQFF.

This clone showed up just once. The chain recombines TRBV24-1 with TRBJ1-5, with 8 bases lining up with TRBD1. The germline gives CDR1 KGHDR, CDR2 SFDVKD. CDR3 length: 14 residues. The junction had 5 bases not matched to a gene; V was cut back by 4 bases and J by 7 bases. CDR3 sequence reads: CATSERTGRQPQHF. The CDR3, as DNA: TGTGCCACCAGTGAGAGGACAGGGAGGCAGCCCCAGCATTTT.

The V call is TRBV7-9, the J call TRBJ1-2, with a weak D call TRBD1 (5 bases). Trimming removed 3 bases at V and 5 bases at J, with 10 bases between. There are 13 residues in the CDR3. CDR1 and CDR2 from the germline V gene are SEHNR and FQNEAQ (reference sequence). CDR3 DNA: TGTGCCAGCAGCTTGGGGGGGACTTATGGCTACACCTTC. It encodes CASSLGGTYGYTF.

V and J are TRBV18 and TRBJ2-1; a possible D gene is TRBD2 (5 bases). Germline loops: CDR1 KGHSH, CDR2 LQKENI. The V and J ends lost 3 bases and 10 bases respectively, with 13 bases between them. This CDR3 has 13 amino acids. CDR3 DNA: TGTGCCAGCTCACCCCTCTCGGACTCCGAGCAGTTCTTC. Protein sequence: CASSPLSDSEQFF.

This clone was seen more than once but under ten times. CDR3 sequence (DNA): TGTGCCAGCAGTCTCGGACAGGGAGGGAGCTACGAGCAGTACTTC. It encodes CASSLGQGGSYEQYF. The chain recombines TRBV6-5 with TRBJ2-7, with a weak D call TRBD1 (8 bases). Deletions cut 5 bases from V and 3 bases from J, with 17 bases between. The CDR3 is 15 residues long. Germline CDR1 and CDR2: MNHEY and SVGAGI.

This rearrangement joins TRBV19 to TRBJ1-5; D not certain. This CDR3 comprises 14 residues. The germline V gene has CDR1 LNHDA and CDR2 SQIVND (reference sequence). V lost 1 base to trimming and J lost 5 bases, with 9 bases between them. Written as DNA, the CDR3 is TGTGCCAGTAGTATAGCCGAGTTTCATCAGCCCCAGCATTTT. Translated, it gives CASSIAEFHQPQHF.

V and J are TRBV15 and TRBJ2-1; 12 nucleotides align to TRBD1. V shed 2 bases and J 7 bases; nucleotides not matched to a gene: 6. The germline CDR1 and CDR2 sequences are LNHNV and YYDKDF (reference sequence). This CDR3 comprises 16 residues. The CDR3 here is CATSRTGQGARNEQFF. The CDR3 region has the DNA TGTGCCACCAGCAGAACGGGACAGGGGGCGAGAAATGAGCAGTTCTTC.

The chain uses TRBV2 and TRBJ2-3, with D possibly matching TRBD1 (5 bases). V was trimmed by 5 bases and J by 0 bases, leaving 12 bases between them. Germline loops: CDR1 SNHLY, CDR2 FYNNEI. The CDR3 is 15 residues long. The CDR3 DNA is TGTGCCAGCAGTCAGACAGCAACTAGCACAGATACGCAGTATTTT. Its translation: CASSQTATSTDTQYF.

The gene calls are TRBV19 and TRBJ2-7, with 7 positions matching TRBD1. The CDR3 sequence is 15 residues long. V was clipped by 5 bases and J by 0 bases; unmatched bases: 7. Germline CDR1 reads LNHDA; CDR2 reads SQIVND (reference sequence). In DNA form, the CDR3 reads TGTGCCAGTAGTCCCTTCCCAGGGGGCTCCTACGAGCAGTACTTC. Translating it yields CASSPFPGGSYEQYF. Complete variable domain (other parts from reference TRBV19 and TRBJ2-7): DGGITQSPKYLFRKEGQNVTLSCEQNLNHDAMYWYRQDPGQGLRLIYYSQIVNDFQKGDIAEGYSVSREKKESFPLTVTSAQKNPTAFYLCASSPFPGGSYEQYFGPGTRLTVT.

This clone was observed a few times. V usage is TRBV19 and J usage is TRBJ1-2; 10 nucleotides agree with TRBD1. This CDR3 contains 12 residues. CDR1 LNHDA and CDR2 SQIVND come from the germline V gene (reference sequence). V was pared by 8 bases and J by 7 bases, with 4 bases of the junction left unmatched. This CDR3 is CASGTGAGGYTF. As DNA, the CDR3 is TGTGCCAGTGGGACAGGGGCCGGTGGCTACACCTTC.

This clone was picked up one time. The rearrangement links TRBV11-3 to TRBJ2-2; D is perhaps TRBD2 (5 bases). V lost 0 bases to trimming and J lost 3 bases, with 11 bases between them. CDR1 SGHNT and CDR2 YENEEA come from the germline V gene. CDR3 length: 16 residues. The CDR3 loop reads CASSLDLARDTGELFF. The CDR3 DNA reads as TGTGCCAGCAGCTTAGACCTAGCAAGGGACACCGGGGAGCTGTTTTTT.

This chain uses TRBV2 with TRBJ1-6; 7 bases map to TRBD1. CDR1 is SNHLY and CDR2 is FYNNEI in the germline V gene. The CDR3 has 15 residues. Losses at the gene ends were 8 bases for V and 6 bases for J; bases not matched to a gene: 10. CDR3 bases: TGTGCCAGCGGACCGGCGGGGACAGCTAATTCACCCCTCCACTTT. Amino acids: CASGPAGTANSPLHF.